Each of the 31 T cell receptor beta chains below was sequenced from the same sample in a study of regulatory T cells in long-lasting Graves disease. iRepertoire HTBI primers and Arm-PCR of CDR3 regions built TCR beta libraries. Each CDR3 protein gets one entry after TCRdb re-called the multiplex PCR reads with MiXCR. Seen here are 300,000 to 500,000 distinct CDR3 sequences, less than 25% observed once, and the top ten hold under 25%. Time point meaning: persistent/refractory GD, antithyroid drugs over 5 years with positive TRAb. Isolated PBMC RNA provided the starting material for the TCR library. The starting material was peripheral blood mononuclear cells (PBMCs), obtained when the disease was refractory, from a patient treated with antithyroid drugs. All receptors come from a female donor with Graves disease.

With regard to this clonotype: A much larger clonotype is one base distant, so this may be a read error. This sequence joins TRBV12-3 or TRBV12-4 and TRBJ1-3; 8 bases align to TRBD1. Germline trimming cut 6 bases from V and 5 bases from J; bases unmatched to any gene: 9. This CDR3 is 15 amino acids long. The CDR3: CASREGQGSRNTIYF. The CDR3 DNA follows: TGTGCCAGCAGGGAAGGACAGGGATCTAGAAACACCATATATTTT.

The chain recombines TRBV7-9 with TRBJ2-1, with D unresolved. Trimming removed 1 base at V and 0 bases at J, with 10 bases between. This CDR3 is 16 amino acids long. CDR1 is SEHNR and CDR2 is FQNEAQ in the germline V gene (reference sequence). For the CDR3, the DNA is TGTGCCAGCAGCTTAGTGCCCTTGAGCTCCTACAATGAGCAGTTCTTC. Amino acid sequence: CASSLVPLSSYNEQFF. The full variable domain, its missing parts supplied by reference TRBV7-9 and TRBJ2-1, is DTGVSQNPRHKITKRGQNVTFRCDPISEHNRLYWYRQTLGQGPEFLTYFQNEAQLEKSRLLSDRFSAERPKGSFSTLEIQRTEQGDSAMYLCASSLVPLSSYNEQFFGPGTRLTVL.

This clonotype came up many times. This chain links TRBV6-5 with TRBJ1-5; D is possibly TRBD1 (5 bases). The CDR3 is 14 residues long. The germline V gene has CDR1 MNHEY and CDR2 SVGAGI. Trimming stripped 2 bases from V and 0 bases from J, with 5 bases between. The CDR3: CASSYQGSNQPQHF. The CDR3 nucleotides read TGTGCCAGCAGTTACCAGGGTAGCAATCAGCCCCAGCATTTT.

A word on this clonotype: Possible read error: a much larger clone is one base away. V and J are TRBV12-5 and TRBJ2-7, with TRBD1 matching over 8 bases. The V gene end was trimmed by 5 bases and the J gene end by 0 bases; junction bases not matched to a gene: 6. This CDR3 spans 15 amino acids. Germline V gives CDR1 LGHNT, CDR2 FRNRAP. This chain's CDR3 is CASGKAGQGSYEQYF. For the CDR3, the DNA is TGTGCTAGTGGTAAGGCTGGACAGGGCTCCTACGAGCAGTACTTC.

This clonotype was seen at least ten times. Here the CDR3 DNA reads TGTGCCAGCAGTTCCGAGGGGGCAAATAACTATGGCTACACCTTC. It specifies CASSSEGANNYGYTF. The chain carries TRBV28 and TRBJ1-2; 7 positions agree with TRBD1. Trimming cost V 4 bases and J 1 base; bases outside gene matches: 6. The CDR3 is made up of 15 amino acids. The germline gives CDR1 MDHEN, CDR2 SYDVKM.

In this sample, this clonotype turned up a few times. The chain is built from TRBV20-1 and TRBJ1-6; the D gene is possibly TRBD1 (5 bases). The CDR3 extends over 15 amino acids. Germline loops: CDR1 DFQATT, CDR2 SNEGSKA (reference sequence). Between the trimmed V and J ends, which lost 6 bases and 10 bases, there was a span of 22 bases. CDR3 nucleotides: TGCAGTGCCCTGATCGAACCAGGGTTTCAGTCACCCCTCCACTTT. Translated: CSALIEPGFQSPLHF.

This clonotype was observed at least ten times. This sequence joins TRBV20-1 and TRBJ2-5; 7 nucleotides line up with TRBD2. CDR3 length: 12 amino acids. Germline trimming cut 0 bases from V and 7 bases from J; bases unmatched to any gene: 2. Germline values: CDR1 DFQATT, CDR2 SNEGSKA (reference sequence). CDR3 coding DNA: TGCAGTGCTAGAGATTCGGGGGGGACCCAGTACTTC. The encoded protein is CSARDSGGTQYF.

For the CDR3, the DNA is TGTGCCAGTAGTATGGGAGTGATTAATCAGCCCCAGCATTTT. It translates to CASSMGVINQPQHF. This chain joins TRBV19 and TRBJ1-5; D not certain. V was shortened by 3 bases and J by 4 bases, with 10 bases between the two germline ends. This CDR3 is 14 amino acids long. Per the germline V gene, CDR1 is LNHDA and CDR2 is SQIVND (reference sequence).

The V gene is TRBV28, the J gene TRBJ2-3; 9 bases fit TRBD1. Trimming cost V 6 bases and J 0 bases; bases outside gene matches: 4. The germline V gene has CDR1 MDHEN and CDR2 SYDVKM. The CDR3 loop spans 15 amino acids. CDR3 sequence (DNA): TGTGCCAGCAGCCTGACAGGGGGAAGCACAGATACGCAGTATTTT. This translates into CASSLTGGSTDTQYF.

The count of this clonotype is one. Here the CDR3 DNA reads TGCGCCAGCAGCCAAGAACCAGGGAGCGGAAACACCATATATTTT. This sequence encodes CASSQEPGSGNTIYF. This sequence joins TRBV4-3 and TRBJ1-3, with D tentatively TRBD1 (5 bases). CDR1 is LGHNA, CDR2 YSLEER, per germline. Trimming cost V 0 bases and J 4 bases, with 10 bases left between them. This CDR3 contains 15 residues.

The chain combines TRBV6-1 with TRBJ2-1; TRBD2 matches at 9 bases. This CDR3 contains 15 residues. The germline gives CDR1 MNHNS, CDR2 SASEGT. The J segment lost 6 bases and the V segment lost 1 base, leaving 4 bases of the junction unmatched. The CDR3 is CASSEESGRRNEQFF. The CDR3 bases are TGTGCCAGCAGTGAAGAGAGCGGGAGGCGCAATGAGCAGTTCTTC.

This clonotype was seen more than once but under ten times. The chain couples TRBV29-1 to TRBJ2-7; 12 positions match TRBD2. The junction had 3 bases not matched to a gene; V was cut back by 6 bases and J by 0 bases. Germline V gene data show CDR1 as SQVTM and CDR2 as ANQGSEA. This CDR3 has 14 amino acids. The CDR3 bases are TGCAGCGTCGCGACTAGCGGGAGCTCCTACGAGCAGTACTTC. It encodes CSVATSGSSYEQYF.

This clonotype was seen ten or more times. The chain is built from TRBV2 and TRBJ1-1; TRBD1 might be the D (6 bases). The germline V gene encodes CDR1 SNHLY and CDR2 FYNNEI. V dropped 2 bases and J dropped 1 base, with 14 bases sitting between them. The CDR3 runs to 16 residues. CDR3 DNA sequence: TGTGCCAGCAGTGAAACGAGACAGGTTAAGAACACTGAAGCTTTCTTT. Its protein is CASSETRQVKNTEAFF.

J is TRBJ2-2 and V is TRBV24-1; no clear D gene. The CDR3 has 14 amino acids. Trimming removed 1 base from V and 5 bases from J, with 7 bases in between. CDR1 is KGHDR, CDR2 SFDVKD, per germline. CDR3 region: CATSDFYATGELFF. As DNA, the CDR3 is TGTGCCACCAGTGATTTCTATGCGACCGGGGAGCTGTTTTTT.

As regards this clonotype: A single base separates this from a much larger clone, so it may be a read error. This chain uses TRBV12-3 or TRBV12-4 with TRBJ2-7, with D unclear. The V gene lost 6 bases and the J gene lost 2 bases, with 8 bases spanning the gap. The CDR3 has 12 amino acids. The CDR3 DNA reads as TGTGCCAGCAGACCCGCGGCCTACGAGCAGTACTTC. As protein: CASRPAAYEQYF.

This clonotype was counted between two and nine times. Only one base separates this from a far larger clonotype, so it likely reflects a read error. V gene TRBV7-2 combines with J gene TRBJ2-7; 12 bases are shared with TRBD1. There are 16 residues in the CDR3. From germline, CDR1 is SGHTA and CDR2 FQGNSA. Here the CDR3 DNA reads TGTGCCGGCAGCTCCGGGACAGGGGGCTCAGGAGCCGAGCAGTACTTC. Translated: CAGSSGTGGSGAEQYF.

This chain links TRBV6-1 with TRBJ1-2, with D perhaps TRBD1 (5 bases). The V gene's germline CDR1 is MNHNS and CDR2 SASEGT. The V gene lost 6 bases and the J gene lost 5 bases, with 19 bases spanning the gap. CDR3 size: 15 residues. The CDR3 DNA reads TGTGCCAGCAGACTAGGCGGGGACGGAATTTATGGCTACACCTTC. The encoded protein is CASRLGGDGIYGYTF.

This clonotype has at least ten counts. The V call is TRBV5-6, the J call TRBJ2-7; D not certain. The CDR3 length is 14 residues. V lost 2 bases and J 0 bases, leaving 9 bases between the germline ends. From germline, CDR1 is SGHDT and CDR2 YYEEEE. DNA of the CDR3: TGTGCCAGCAGCTTCTATGGTCTCTCCTACGAGCAGTACTTC. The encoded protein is CASSFYGLSYEQYF.

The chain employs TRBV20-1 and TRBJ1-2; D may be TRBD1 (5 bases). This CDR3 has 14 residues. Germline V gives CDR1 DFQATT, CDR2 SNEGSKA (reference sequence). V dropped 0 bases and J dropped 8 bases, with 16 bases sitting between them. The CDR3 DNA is TGCAGTGCTAGAGATGGAAGGGGTCAGGGCGGCTACACCTTC. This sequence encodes CSARDGRGQGGYTF.

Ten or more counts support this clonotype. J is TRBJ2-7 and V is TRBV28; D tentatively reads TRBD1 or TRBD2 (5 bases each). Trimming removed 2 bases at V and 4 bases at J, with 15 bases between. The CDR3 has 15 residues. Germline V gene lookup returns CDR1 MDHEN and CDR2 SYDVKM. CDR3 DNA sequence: TGTGCCAGCAGTTTAGTCGACCTCGGGGCATACGAGCAGTACTTC. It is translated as CASSLVDLGAYEQYF.

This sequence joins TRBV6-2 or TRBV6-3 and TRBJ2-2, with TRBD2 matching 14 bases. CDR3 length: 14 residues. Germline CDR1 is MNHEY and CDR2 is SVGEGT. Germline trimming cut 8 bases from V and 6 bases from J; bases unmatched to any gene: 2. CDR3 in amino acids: CASEGLAGAGELFF. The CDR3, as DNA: TGTGCCAGCGAGGGACTAGCGGGAGCCGGGGAGCTGTTTTTT.

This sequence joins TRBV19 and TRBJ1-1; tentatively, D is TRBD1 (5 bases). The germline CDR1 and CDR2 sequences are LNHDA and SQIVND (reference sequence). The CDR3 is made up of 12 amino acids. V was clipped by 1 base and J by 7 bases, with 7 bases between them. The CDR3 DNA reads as TGTGCCAGTAGTATAGGACAGTTTGAAGCTTTCTTT. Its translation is CASSIGQFEAFF.

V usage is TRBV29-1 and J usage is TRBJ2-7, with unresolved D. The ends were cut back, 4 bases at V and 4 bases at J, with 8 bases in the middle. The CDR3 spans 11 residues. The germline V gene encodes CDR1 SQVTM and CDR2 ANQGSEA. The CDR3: CSVVTQYEQYF. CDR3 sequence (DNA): TGCAGCGTTGTAACGCAATACGAGCAGTACTTC.

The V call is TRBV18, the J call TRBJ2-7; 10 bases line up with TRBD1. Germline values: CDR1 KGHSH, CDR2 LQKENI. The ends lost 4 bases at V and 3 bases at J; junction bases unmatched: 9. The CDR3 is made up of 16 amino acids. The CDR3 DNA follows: TGTGCCAGCTCACGACCTCCGGGACAGGGGTTCTACGAGCAGTACTTC. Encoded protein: CASSRPPGQGFYEQYF.

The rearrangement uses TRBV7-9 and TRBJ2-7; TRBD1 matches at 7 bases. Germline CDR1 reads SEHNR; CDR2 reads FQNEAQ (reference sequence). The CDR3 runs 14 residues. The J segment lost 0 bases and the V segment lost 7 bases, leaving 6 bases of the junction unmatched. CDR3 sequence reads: CASTNRDSSYEQYF. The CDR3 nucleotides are TGTGCCAGCACCAACCGGGACAGCTCCTACGAGCAGTACTTC.

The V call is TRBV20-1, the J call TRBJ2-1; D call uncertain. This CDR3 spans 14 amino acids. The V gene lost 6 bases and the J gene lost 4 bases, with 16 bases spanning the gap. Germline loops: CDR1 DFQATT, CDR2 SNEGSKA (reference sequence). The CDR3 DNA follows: TGCAGTGCCCCCGGTCAGAATTTGTACAATGAGCAGTTCTTC. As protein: CSAPGQNLYNEQFF.

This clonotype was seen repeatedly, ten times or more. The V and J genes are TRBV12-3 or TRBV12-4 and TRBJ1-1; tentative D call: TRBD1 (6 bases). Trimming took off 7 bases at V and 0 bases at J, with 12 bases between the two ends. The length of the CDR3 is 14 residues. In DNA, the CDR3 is TGTGCCAGCACCAACAGGACAGTGAACACTGAAGCTTTCTTT. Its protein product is CASTNRTVNTEAFF.

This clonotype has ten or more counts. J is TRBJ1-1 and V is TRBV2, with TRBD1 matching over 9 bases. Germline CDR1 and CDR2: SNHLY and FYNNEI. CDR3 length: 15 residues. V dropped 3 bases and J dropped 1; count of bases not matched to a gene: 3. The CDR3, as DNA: TGTGCCAGCAGTGATGAGGGACAGGGGAACACTGAAGCTTTCTTT. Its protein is CASSDEGQGNTEAFF.

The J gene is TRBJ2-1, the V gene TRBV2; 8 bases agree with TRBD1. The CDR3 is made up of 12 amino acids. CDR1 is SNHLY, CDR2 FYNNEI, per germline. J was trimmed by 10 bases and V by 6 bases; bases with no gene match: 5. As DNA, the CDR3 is TGTGCCAGCAGGACAGGGGTTGAGGAGCAGTTCTTC. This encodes CASRTGVEEQFF.

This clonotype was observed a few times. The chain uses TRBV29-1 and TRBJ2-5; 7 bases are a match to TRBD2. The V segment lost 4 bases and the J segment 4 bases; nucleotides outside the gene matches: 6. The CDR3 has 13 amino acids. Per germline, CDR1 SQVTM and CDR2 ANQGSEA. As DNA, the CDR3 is TGCAGCGTTGCGGGCGGGAGCATAGAGACCCAGTACTTC. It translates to CSVAGGSIETQYF.

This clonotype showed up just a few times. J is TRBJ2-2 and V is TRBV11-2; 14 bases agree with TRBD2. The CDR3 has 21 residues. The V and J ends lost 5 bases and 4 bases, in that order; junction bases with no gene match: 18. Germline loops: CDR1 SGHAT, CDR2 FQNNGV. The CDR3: CASSRFVSGTSGSGGTGELFF. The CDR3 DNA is TGTGCCAGCAGCCGATTCGTATCCGGGACTAGCGGGAGCGGCGGCACCGGGGAGCTGTTTTTT.